Listed here is a single T cell receptor beta chain. What this receptor recognizes is not known. Per-nucleotide qualities are absent, and no much larger clonotype sits a single base away. Per the publication, the time point label means: baseline before first vaccination. Samples from vaccinated people were obtained from the UK trials COV001 and COV002, which included a single-blind randomized controlled phase 2/3 trial of AZD1222 (ChAdOx1 nCoV-19) in healthy adults. For TCRbeta chain sequencing, PBMC samples were collected from trial participants at day 0 and at day 28 after the second dose. The CDR3 regions of human TCRbeta chains were analyzed by immunosequencing. As for the authors' bioinformatics: TCRs in the repertoires were matched against a reference library of SARS-CoV-2-specific TCRs that had been generated with the MIRA antigen-specificity platform. Breadth was defined as the fraction of unique TCRs that were SARS-CoV-2-associated. Depth was defined as the fraction of total T cells that were SARS-CoV-2-associated. Each spike-specific TCR was assigned to its reactive spike region and to a CD4 or CD8 class using the MIRA data. Log10-transformed breadth and depth values were compared by one-way ANOVA with Sidak's multiple comparisons tests. This is the immuneACCESS table as TCRdb keeps it, with only in-frame sequences that have V and J called. A part of the clones is gone; compared with another copy, unresolved V genes explain less than half, and the rest is unexplained. V and J calls and clone size are those listed in that table; D and trimming were worked out from the DNA. The sample table contains roughly 180,000 clones; only one count was recorded for roughly 87% of them. The top ten clonotypes cover about 3% of the sample.

This sample was included in a study of T cell responses to AZD1222 COVID-19 vaccine (dated by TCRdb to about 2021). A note on the overall study: AZD1222 recipients with second doses at about 4 weeks or about 12 weeks were pooled, because spike-specific TCR depth and breadth did not differ between schedules. Trial participants were enrolled by age into 18-55, 56-69 and 70-plus year subgroups, with roughly 150, 30 and 60 TCR-sequenced participants respectively. A total of roughly 240 trial participants underwent TCR sequencing, of whom about 210 received two doses of AZD1222 and around 26 received two doses of the MenACWY control vaccine.

What the work shows at the level of the full study, not this receptor alone: Vaccine-associated CD4 TCRs spanned the whole spike protein, with dominant responses in regions 160-218 and 743-854. Participants were mostly white British, with more females than males. The authors suggested clonal diversity may have been underestimated. Only 5 to 7 AZD1222 recipients were SARS-CoV-2 seropositive at baseline, limiting conclusions about previously exposed vaccinees. Nearly half of unique spike-specific TCRs reportedly recognized epitopes outside regions mutated in the B.1.351 and B.1.1.7 variants. Spike-specific TCR breadth and depth rose significantly after two AZD1222 doses compared with day 0 and with MenACWY recipients. In the small 56-69-year group, the increase in depth fell short of significance, most likely because of low power. Because no day 14 peak-response samples were available, repertoires were characterized only after the peak T cell response.

CDR3 length: 15 amino acids, cysteine to phenylalanine. This entry keeps only the CDR3 DNA: 45 bases, framed from base 1. Taken from the germline V gene, the CDR1 and CDR2 loops are MGHDK and SYGVNS. V lost 3 bases and J lost 1 base; the stretch between them is 9 bases long. This sequence originates from an adult in good health. The sequence links TRBV25-1 to TRBJ2-2; confidence is insufficient to name the D gene. The sample in question was peripheral blood, obtained on day 0 of AZD1222 vaccination. The CDR3 is CASSDVSVNTGELFF. The DNA reads TGTGCCAGCAGTGATGTGTCAGTGAACACCGGGGAGCTGTTTTTT.